Listed below are T cell receptor beta chains from one sample, sequenced in a study of T cell responses to AZD1222 COVID-19 vaccine. Repertoires were generated with immunoSEQ multiplex PCR, while TCRdb's copy carries only in-frame clones and drops some. The sample records tens of thousands of clones, nearly 90% being singletons. The starting material was peripheral blood, obtained 28 days after the second AZD1222 dose. These receptors all stem from an adult who received the AZD1222 COVID-19 vaccine. CDR3s include the opening cysteine and the closing phenylalanine or tryptophan. A D gene is named only where the DNA matches it firmly. Rows give clone size only sometimes, using once, few, many, or a class for an expanded clone.

size	J	V	length	D	CDR3	DNA
-	TRBJ2-7	TRBV6-5	14	-	CASSYSGGSYEQYF	TGTGCCAGCAGTTACTCTGGGGGCTCCTACGAGCAGTACTTC
-	TRBJ2-2	TRBV11-1	15	TRBD1	CASGRQGMNTGELFF	TGTGCCAGCGGTCGACAGGGAATGAACACCGGGGAGCTGTTTTTT
-	TRBJ2-1	TRBV5-1	13	-	CASSLRGSNEQFF	TGCGCCAGCAGCTTGCGGGGGTCCAATGAGCAGTTCTTC
-	TRBJ2-3	TRBV5-4	15	-	CASSPERALTDTQYF	TGTGCCAGCAGCCCCGAGCGGGCCCTCACAGATACGCAGTATTTT
-	TRBJ1-3	TRBV7-6	18	-	CASSLRPQGPISGNTIYF	TGTGCCAGCAGCTTGCGCCCCCAGGGCCCAATCTCTGGAAACACCATATATTTT
-	TRBJ1-3	TRBV2	16	-	CASRRGPGISGNTIYF	TGTGCCAGCAGGAGGGGCCCGGGGATATCTGGAAACACCATATATTTT
-	TRBJ2-1	TRBV3-1/TRBV3-2	13	-	CASRPRGIDEQFF	TGTGCCAGCAGACCAAGGGGGATCGATGAGCAGTTCTTC
-	TRBJ1-5	TRBV9	14	-	CASSAHRGDQPQHF	TGTGCCAGCAGCGCCCATAGGGGGGATCAGCCCCAGCATTTT
once	TRBJ1-4	TRBV7-6	16	-	CASSLAGGTTNEKLFF	TGTGCCAGCAGCTTAGCGGGCGGCACAACTAATGAAAAACTGTTTTTT
-	TRBJ1-2	TRBV19	14	-	CASSIPQGDYGYTF	TGTGCCAGTAGTATTCCCCAGGGTGACTATGGCTACACCTTC
-	TRBJ2-2	TRBV27	15	-	CASSFASWNTGELFF	TGTGCCAGCAGTTTTGCCAGCTGGAACACCGGGGAGCTGTTTTTT
-	TRBJ1-2	TRBV6-5	14	-	CASSPQVSVRGYTF	TGTGCCAGCAGTCCTCAGGTGTCCGTGCGGGGCTACACCTTC
-	TRBJ1-2	TRBV10-3	16	TRBD1	CAISGNQLTGNYGYTF	TGTGCCATCAGTGGAAATCAATTGACAGGGAACTATGGCTACACCTTC
once	TRBJ1-3	TRBV7-9	18	-	CASSLDPPRESRGNTIYF	TGTGCCAGCAGCTTAGACCCCCCCCGGGAATCGAGGGGAAACACCATATATTTT
-	TRBJ1-1	TRBV7-3	16	-	CASSPSGAGMNTEAFF	TGTGCCAGCAGCCCCTCTGGGGCAGGAATGAACACTGAAGCTTTCTTT
-	TRBJ1-2	TRBV19	14	-	CASSISRNNYGYTF	TGTGCCAGTAGTATATCGCGAAATAACTATGGCTACACCTTC
-	TRBJ1-1	TRBV10-3	14	-	CATETGGMGTEAFF	TGTGCCACAGAGACGGGTGGCATGGGCACTGAAGCTTTCTTT
-	TRBJ2-5	TRBV4-1	16	TRBD2	CASSQDSGAGEKPQYF	TGCGCCAGCAGCCAAGACAGCGGGGCCGGGGAGAAGCCCCAGTACTTC
-	TRBJ1-3	TRBV29-1	15	TRBD1	CSVGQDGSSGNTIYF	TGCAGCGTCGGACAGGATGGAAGCTCTGGAAACACCATATATTTT
-	TRBJ2-3	TRBV24-1	12	-	CATRGPTDTQYF	TGTGCCACCAGGGGTCCCACGGATACGCAGTATTTT
-	TRBJ1-2	TRBV12-3/TRBV12-4	12	-	CASSLDGYGYTF	TGTGCCAGCAGTTTAGACGGCTATGGCTACACCTTC
-	TRBJ2-5	TRBV28	15	-	CASSSRRENGETQYF	TGTGCCAGCAGTTCGCGTCGGGAGAATGGGGAGACCCAGTACTTC
-	TRBJ2-5	TRBV11-3	17	TRBD1	CASSLDRTGGFEETQYF	TGTGCCAGCAGCTTAGACAGGACAGGGGGCTTTGAAGAGACCCAGTACTTC
-	TRBJ1-5	TRBV5-1	14	TRBD1	CASSSGQGNQPQHF	TGCGCCAGCAGCTCTGGACAGGGGAATCAGCCCCAGCATTTT
-	TRBJ2-7	TRBV6-5	14	TRBD2	CASSYPGGANEQYF	TGTGCCAGCAGTTACCCCGGGGGGGCCAACGAGCAGTACTTC
-	TRBJ2-4	TRBV19	15	-	CASSIFVGAKNIQYF	TGTGCCAGTAGTATTTTCGTGGGAGCCAAAAACATTCAGTACTTC
-	TRBJ1-3	TRBV11-2	14	TRBD1	CASSQQGGGNTIYF	TGTGCCAGCAGCCAACAGGGGGGCGGAAACACCATATATTTT
-	TRBJ1-1	TRBV11-3	14	-	CASSMDRSNTEAFF	TGTGCCAGCAGCATGGACAGATCGAACACTGAAGCTTTCTTT
-	TRBJ2-7	TRBV5-8	13	-	CASSTRVPYEQYF	TGTGCCAGCAGCACACGGGTTCCCTACGAGCAGTACTTC
-	TRBJ2-3	TRBV24-1	16	TRBD2	CATSGGGLAATDTQYF	TGTGCCACCAGTGGGGGAGGACTAGCGGCCACAGATACGCAGTATTTT
-	TRBJ2-2	TRBV6-5	14	-	CASSYTAGTGELFF	TGTGCCAGCAGTTATACTGCGGGAACCGGGGAGCTGTTTTTT
-	TRBJ2-7	TRBV28	12	-	CASSLNRYEQYF	TGTGCCAGCAGTTTAAACAGGTACGAGCAGTACTTC
-	TRBJ1-4	TRBV2	13	-	CASKPGRNEKLFF	TGTGCCAGCAAGCCGGGTAGGAATGAAAAACTGTTTTTT
-	TRBJ1-1	TRBV3-1/TRBV3-2	14	TRBD1	CASSPRDRGFEAFF	TGTGCCAGCAGCCCTAGGGACAGGGGGTTTGAAGCTTTCTTT
-	TRBJ2-7	TRBV19	14	TRBD1	CASTDDRASREQYF	TGTGCCAGTACCGACGACAGGGCTTCTCGCGAGCAGTACTTC
-	TRBJ1-4	TRBV6-5	16	-	CASSYSKGGLDEKLFF	TGTGCCAGCAGTTACTCTAAGGGAGGGCTTGACGAAAAACTGTTTTTT
-	TRBJ2-1	TRBV9	15	TRBD2	CASSATGLAVEKQFF	TGTGCCAGCAGCGCAACGGGACTAGCAGTAGAAAAGCAGTTCTTC
-	TRBJ1-2	TRBV18	15	TRBD1	CASSPLGQLNYGYTF	TGTGCCAGCTCACCTCTGGGACAGCTTAACTATGGCTACACCTTC
-	TRBJ2-1	TRBV7-2	18	TRBD2	CASSTQTSGWGRYNEQFF	TGTGCCAGCAGCACCCAGACTAGCGGTTGGGGAAGGTACAATGAGCAGTTCTTC
-	TRBJ2-5	TRBV5-4	14	TRBD1	CASSLGQGIETQYF	TGTGCCAGCAGCTTGGGACAGGGAATCGAGACCCAGTACTTC
few	TRBJ1-1	TRBV5-1	14	-	CASSLTRRTTEAFF	TGCGCCAGCAGCTTGACCCGGAGGACCACTGAAGCTTTCTTT